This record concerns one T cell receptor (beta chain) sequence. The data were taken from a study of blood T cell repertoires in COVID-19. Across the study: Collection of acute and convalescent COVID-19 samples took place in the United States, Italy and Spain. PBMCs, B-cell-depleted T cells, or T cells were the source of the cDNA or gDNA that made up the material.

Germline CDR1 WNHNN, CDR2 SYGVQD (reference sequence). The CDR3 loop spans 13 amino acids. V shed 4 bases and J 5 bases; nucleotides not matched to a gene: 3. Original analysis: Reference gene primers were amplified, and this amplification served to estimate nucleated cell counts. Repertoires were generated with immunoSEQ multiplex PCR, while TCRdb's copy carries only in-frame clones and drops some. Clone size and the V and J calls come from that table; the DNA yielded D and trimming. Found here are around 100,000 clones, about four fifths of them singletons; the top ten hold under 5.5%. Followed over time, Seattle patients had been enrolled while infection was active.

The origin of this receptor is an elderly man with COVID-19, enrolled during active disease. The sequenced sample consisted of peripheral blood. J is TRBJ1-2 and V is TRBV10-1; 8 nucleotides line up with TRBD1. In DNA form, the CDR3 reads TGCGCCAGCAGTGCCACAGGGGGATATGGCTACACCTTC. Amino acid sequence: CASSATGGYGYTF.